This is a list of T cell receptor beta chains from one sample in a study of CD8+CD57+ T cells in acquired aplastic anemia. TCRdb used MiXCR to reprocess the reads, holding one entry per CDR3 protein. The data show under 350,000 distinct CDR3 sequences, roughly 59% seen once. The sequenced sample was sorted CD4+, CD8+, or CD8+CD57+ T cells (not recorded which) from PBMCs. The receptor source for this set is a human donor with aplastic anemia. The conserved cysteine and the conserved F or W are not part of the CDR3 here.

V gene	CDR3 protein
TRBV5-1	ASSLDGGAYEKLF
TRBV20-1	SVKNLGGYEQY
TRBV9	ASSVASGTNEKLF
TRBV10-3	AISAPGAETQY
TRBV29-1	SGGAKNIQY
TRBV15	ATSRVGTGVGELF
TRBV19	ASSIGVQGNTEAF
TRBV19	ASSIGGYTQY
TRBV7-6	ASSLNPGALEQY
TRBV7-3	ASSLAPGPYNEQF
TRBV10-1	ASGGSGQGNTEAF
TRBV19	ASGRGEVGYGYT
TRBV10-2	ASSNREGSNQPQH
TRBV6-1	ASRRGGNTIY
TRBV6-4	ASSDSATDRLGQGDTGELF
TRBV7-9	ASSFSTGQAYEQY
TRBV5-1	ASSLAGGGANVLT
TRBV7-9	ASSQASSYEQY
TRBV11-1	ASSLRGSVNSPLH
TRBV5-1	ASSLGENIANEQF
TRBV7-6	ASSLLGTGVRTGELF
TRBV7-8	ASSLALAGGPNEQY
TRBV20-1	SARDSGSGKTQY
TRBV5-1	ASSPGLGPHREQY
TRBV10-3	AITRSLLADSYEQY
TRBV18	ASSPLAGTNTGELF
TRBV2	ASSLGLAGGPVPDTQY
TRBV7-9	ASSLAGGNEQF
TRBV19	ASNGGELF